Below, 14 T cell receptor beta chains from the same sample are listed, as sequenced in a study of radiotherapy plus CTLA-4 blockade in lung cancer (dated by TCRdb to the late 2010s). Libraries were prepared through the immunoSEQ multiplex PCR assay. TCRdb obtained this table from immuneACCESS and retained in-frame rearrangements with V and J assigned. These tables miss some clones; where compared with another copy, unresolved V genes account for less than half of the shortfall, and the remainder is unexplained. This sample is represented by 40,000 to 60,000 clones; around 83% of them were singletons. Clones ranked in the top ten supply approximately 3.6% of the sample. The starting material was peripheral blood, obtained from a patient treated with radiotherapy plus ipilimumab. The receptors stem from a human donor with non-small cell lung cancer who had stable disease on radiotherapy plus ipilimumab.

The genes are TRBV7-3 and TRBJ1-2, with D possibly TRBD1 on 6 matching bases. This CDR3 has 15 residues. The germline V and J ends were trimmed by 5 bases and 4 bases, with 17 bases remaining between them. CDR1 SGHTA and CDR2 FQGTGA come from the germline V gene. This chain's CDR3 is CASSPDRTPRYGYTF. The CDR3 nucleotides read TGTGCCAGCAGCCCCGACAGGACCCCCCGCTATGGCTACACCTTC.

The table lists this clone with a count of one. The chain links TRBV10-3 to TRBJ2-1; 8 bases map to TRBD2. The germline V gene has CDR1 ENHRY and CDR2 SYGVKD. Trimming took 2 bases from V and 8 from J; bases not matched to a gene: 11. This CDR3 is 16 amino acids long. The CDR3 DNA is TGTGCCATCAGTGAGCCCGCCGGGACTAGATTATATGAGCAGTTCTTC. Its translation is CAISEPAGTRLYEQFF.

The chain carries TRBV27 and TRBJ2-7; D is ambiguous. The V end lost 4 bases, the J end lost 7 bases, and 8 bases lay between the germline ends. CDR1 is MNHEY and CDR2 is SMNVEV in the germline V gene (reference sequence). This CDR3 contains 11 residues. This chain's CDR3 is CASSSIGEQYF. The CDR3 coding sequence is TGTGCCAGCAGTTCGATCGGGGAGCAGTACTTC.

The rearrangement joins TRBV6-1 to TRBJ2-7; 8 bases align to TRBD1. The CDR3 covers 14 residues. Germline CDR1 MNHNS, CDR2 SASEGT. V lost 6 bases, J lost 3 bases, and 7 bases stayed unmatched. The CDR3 region has the DNA TGTGCCAGCAGGCCGGGACAGGCTTTCTACGAGCAGTACTTC. Translating it yields CASRPGQAFYEQYF.

The chain recombines TRBV6-5 with TRBJ2-5; 13 bases agree with TRBD2. V lost 0 bases to trimming and J lost 5 bases; unmatched junction nucleotides: 3. CDR3 length: 16 amino acids. Germline V lookup: CDR1 MNHEY, CDR2 SVGAGI. CDR3 sequence reads: CASSYSGTSGIETQYF. CDR3 nucleotide sequence: TGTGCCAGCAGTTACTCGGGGACTAGCGGGATCGAGACCCAGTACTTC.

This chain uses TRBV7-8 with TRBJ1-2, with 7 bases that match TRBD1. CDR1 and CDR2 from the germline V gene are SGHVS and FQNEAQ. The trim removed 6 bases at V and 2 bases at J, leaving 3 bases unmatched. This CDR3 has 13 amino acids. The CDR3 DNA reads as TGTGCCAGCAGTCAGGACAGGAACTATGGCTACACCTTC. It translates to CASSQDRNYGYTF.

The genes are TRBV18 and TRBJ1-1; D gene uncertain. Trimming took off 3 bases at V and 4 bases at J, with 12 bases between the two ends. Germline V gene data show CDR1 as KGHSH and CDR2 as LQKENI. The CDR3 has 14 amino acids. This CDR3 is CASSPPSVRTEAFF. In DNA, the CDR3 is TGTGCCAGCTCACCTCCGTCGGTTCGCACTGAAGCTTTCTTT.

The rearrangement uses TRBV7-9 and TRBJ1-5, with D tentatively TRBD1 (5 bases). Germline assignment: CDR1 SEHNR and CDR2 FQNEAQ (reference sequence). V lost 1 base, J lost 6 bases, and 7 bases lay in between. The CDR3 consists of 13 residues. This chain's CDR3 is CASSLGGSQPQHF. CDR3 sequence (DNA): TGTGCCAGCAGCTTAGGGGGCTCTCAGCCCCAGCATTTT.

The chain has TRBV5-1 and TRBJ1-2, with D maybe TRBD1 (6 bases). This CDR3 is 14 amino acids long. V was clipped by 0 bases and J by 4 bases, with 10 bases between them. Looked up from germline, CDR1 is SGHRS and CDR2 is YFSETQ. The CDR3 DNA follows: TGCGCCAGCAGCTTGGCCGGGACAACCTATGGCTACACCTTC. Protein: CASSLAGTTYGYTF.

The V and J genes are TRBV5-1 and TRBJ2-1, with TRBD1 matching over 11 bases. Germline CDR1 is SGHRS and CDR2 is YFSETQ. The CDR3 totals 16 residues. V trimming: 1 base; J trimming: 7 bases; junction bases outside the gene matches: 7. The CDR3 is CASSLLGTGGVNEQFF. The CDR3 bases are TGCGCCAGCAGCTTGTTAGGGACAGGGGGTGTTAATGAGCAGTTCTTC. Variable domain in full (rest from reference TRBV5-1 and TRBJ2-1): KAGVTQTPRYLIKTRGQQVTLSCSPISGHRSVSWYQQTPGQGLQFLFEYFSETQRNKGNFPGRFSGRQFSNSRSEMNVSTLELGDSALYLCASSLLGTGGVNEQFFGPGTRLTVL.

The rearrangement links TRBV7-9 to TRBJ2-5; tentative D call: TRBD1 (6 bases). V was clipped by 5 bases and J by 0 bases, with 13 bases between them. The V gene's germline CDR1 is SEHNR and CDR2 FQNEAQ (reference sequence). This CDR3 region has 15 residues. CDR3 protein: CASSRIGQYQETQYF. The CDR3 nucleotides are TGTGCCAGCAGCCGCATTGGACAGTACCAAGAGACCCAGTACTTC.

The V gene is TRBV5-1, the J gene TRBJ2-5, with 7 bases fitting TRBD2. The J call may not be correct, given that the DNA end is closer to TRBJ2-7. Germline-derived CDR1 and CDR2 are SGHRS and YFSETQ. The CDR3 covers 16 residues. The CDR3 DNA follows: TGCGCCAGCAGCTTTGGTACGGCGGGAGTAGCTTACGAGCAGTACTTC. It yields the protein CASSFGTAGVAYEQYF.

J is TRBJ1-1 and V is TRBV4-3; no reliable D call. Germline CDR1 LGHNA, CDR2 YSLEER. V was trimmed by 1 base and J by 1 base, leaving 7 bases between them. The CDR3 consists of 14 residues. DNA of the CDR3: TGCGCCAGCAGCCAAGGTCGGGGGAACACTGAAGCTTTCTTT. This sequence encodes CASSQGRGNTEAFF.

V usage is TRBV7-9 and J usage is TRBJ2-5; D gene unclear. Trimming shortened V by 3 bases and J by 3 bases, and 11 bases separated the two germline ends. The CDR3 is 14 residues long. Germline V gene sequence: CDR1 SEHNR, CDR2 FQNEAQ (reference sequence). The CDR3: CASSFPSRKETQYF. CDR3 nucleotide sequence: TGTGCCAGCAGCTTCCCCAGCAGGAAAGAGACCCAGTACTTC.